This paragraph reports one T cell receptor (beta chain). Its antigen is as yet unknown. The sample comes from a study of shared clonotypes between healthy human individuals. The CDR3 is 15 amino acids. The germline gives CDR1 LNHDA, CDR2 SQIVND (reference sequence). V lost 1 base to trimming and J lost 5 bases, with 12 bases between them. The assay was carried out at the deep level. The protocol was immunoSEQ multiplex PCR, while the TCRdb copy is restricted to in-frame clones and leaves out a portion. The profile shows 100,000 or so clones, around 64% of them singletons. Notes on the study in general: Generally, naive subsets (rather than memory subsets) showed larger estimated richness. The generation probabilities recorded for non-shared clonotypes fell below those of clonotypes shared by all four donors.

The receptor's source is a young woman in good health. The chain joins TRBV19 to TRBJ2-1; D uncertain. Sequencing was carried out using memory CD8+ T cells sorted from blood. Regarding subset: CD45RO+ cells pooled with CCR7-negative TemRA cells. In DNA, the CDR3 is TGTGCCAGTAGTATAGTGTATGGTGCTGACAATGAGCAGTTCTTC. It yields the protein CASSIVYGADNEQFF.